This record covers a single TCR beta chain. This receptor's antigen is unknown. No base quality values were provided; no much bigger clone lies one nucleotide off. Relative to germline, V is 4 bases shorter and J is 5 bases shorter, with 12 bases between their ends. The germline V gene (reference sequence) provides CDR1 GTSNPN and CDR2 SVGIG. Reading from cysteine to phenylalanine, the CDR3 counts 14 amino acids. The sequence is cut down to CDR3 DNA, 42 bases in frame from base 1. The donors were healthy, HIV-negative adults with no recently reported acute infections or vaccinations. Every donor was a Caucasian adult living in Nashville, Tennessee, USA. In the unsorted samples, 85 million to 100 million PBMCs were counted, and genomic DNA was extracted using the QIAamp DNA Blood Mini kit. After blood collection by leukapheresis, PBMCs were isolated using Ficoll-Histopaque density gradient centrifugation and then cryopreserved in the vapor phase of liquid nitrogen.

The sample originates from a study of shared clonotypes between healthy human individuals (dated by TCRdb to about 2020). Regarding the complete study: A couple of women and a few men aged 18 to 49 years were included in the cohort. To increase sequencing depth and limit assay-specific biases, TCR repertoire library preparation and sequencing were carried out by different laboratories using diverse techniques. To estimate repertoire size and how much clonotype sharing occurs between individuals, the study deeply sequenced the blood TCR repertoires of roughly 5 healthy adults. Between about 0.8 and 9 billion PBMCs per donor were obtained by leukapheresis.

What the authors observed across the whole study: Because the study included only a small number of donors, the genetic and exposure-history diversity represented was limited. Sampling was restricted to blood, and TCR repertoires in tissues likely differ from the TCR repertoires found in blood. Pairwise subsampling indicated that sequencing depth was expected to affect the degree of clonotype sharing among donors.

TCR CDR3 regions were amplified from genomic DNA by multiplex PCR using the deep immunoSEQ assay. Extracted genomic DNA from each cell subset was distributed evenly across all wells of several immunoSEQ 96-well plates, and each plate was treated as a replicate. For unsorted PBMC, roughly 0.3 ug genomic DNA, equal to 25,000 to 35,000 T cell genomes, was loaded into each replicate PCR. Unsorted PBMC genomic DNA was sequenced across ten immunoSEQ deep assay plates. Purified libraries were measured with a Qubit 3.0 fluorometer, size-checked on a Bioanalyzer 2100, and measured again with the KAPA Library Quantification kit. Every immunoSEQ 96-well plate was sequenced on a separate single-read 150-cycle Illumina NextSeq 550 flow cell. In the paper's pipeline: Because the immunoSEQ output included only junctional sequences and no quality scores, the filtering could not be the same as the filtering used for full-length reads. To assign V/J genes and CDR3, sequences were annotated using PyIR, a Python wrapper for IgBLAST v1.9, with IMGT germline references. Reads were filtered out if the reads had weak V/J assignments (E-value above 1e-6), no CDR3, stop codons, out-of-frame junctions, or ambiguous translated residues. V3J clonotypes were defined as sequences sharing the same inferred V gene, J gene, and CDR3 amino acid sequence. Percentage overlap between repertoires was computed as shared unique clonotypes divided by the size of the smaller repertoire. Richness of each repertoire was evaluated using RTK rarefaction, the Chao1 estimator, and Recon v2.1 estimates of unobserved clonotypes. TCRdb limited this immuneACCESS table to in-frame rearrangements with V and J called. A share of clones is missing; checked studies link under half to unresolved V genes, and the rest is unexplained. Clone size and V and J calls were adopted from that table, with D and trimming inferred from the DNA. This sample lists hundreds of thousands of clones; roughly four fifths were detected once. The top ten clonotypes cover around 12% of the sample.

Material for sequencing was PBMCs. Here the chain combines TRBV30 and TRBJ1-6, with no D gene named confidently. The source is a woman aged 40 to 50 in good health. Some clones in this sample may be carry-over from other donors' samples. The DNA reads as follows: TGTGCCTGGACGGTCGGCAGCAATAATTCACCCCTCCACTTT. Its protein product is CAWTVGSNNSPLHF.